One T cell receptor beta chain is described in this entry. The authors' processing: Reference gene primer amplification yielded estimated nucleated cell counts. Assay: immunoSEQ multiplex PCR; the TCRdb copy retains only in-frame clones and omits some. V, J and clone size were drawn from that table, and D and trimming were deduced from the DNA. Among about 300,000 clones listed, about four fifths were seen once. The data were taken from a study of blood T cell repertoires in COVID-19. About the study: COVID-19 samples from acute and convalescent phases originated in the United States, Italy and Spain.

The V gene end was trimmed by 0 bases and the J gene end by 5 bases; junction bases not matched to a gene: 5. CDR1 and CDR2 (germline): SGHNT, YYREEE (reference sequence). The CDR3 totals 15 residues. This receptor was taken from a human donor with COVID-19, enrolled during active disease. The donor label of this sample is uncertain. Input material: peripheral blood. The chain joins TRBV5-4 to TRBJ1-1; TRBD1 aligns across 9 bases. For the CDR3, the DNA is TGTGCCAGCAGCTTGGGCCGGGACAGGGCTACTGAAGCTTTCTTT. Its translation: CASSLGRDRATEAFF.